Sequencing of this TCR beta chain was carried out in a study of T cells in Graves' hyperthyroidism and ophthalmopathy. Study overall: At the time of initial diagnosis and before any treatment, peripheral blood was collected.

This clonotype turned up a few times. Trimming removed 8 bases from V and 6 bases from J; junction bases left unmatched: 6. CDR3 length: 14 amino acids. Looked up from germline, CDR1 is MNHEY and CDR2 is SVGEGT. RNA transcripts yielded amplified TCR beta CDR3 regions. Initially, a first-round RT-PCR of the TCR CDR3 employed the HTBI primer set. TCRdb reprocessed the multiplex PCR reads with MiXCR, giving one entry per CDR3 protein. The sample holds some 490,000 distinct CDR3 sequences, approximately 22% seen once. V usage is TRBV6-2 or TRBV6-3 and J usage is TRBJ1-6; 8 nucleotides match TRBD1. The sequenced sample consisted of blood. The source is a woman in her sixties or seventies with Graves' ophthalmopathy. The CDR3 coding sequence is TGTGCCAGCCTCCTTGGACAGGGTAATTCACCCCTCCACTTT. Amino acids: CASLLGQGNSPLHF.